This section outlines one T cell receptor (beta chain) sequence together with its context. A read error may produce the germline difference seen at one junction end. The same CDR3 can be traced to other DNA sequences in this sample. Repertoires were generated with immunoSEQ multiplex PCR, while TCRdb's copy carries only in-frame clones and drops some. The repertoire holds roughly 390,000 clones, with around 87% as singletons. This CDR3 contains 14 residues. Germline V gene sequence: CDR1 ENHRY, CDR2 SYGVKD. The data originate from a study of blood T cell repertoires in COVID-19. As for the study in general: Sites across the United States, Italy and Spain contributed samples from acute and convalescent COVID-19.

J is TRBJ1-1 and V is TRBV10-3, with D tentatively TRBD1 (6 bases). The sample comprised peripheral blood. The sequence derives from a young woman with COVID-19, enrolled during active disease. DNA of the CDR3: TGTGCCATCACCCAAGGATTCGGGGACACTGAAGCTTTTTTT. Protein sequence: CAITQGFGDTEAFF.